The entry below describes one T cell receptor beta chain. Here immunoSEQ multiplex PCR was the method, and the copy in TCRdb shows in-frame clones only, minus some. The top ten clones hold approximately 9.8% of a sample with over 200,000 clones, around 86% of them seen once. The data belong to a study of blood T cell repertoires in COVID-19. About the study: T cells, B-cell-depleted T cells, or PBMCs supplied cDNA or gDNA.

Trimming removed 1 base from V and 7 bases from J, with 17 bases in between. The CDR3 loop spans 15 amino acids. Germline V gene lookup returns CDR1 LGHDT and CDR2 YNNKEL (reference sequence). J is TRBJ2-7 and V is TRBV3-1 (or the pseudogene TRBV3-2); perhaps TRBD1 as D (5 bases). This clonotype was obtained from a man between 40 and 49 years old who had recovered from COVID-19. The sequencing input was peripheral blood. CDR3: CASSQGVGHVSEQYF. CDR3 bases: TGTGCCAGCAGCCAAGGGGTCGGACACGTCTCGGAGCAGTACTTC.